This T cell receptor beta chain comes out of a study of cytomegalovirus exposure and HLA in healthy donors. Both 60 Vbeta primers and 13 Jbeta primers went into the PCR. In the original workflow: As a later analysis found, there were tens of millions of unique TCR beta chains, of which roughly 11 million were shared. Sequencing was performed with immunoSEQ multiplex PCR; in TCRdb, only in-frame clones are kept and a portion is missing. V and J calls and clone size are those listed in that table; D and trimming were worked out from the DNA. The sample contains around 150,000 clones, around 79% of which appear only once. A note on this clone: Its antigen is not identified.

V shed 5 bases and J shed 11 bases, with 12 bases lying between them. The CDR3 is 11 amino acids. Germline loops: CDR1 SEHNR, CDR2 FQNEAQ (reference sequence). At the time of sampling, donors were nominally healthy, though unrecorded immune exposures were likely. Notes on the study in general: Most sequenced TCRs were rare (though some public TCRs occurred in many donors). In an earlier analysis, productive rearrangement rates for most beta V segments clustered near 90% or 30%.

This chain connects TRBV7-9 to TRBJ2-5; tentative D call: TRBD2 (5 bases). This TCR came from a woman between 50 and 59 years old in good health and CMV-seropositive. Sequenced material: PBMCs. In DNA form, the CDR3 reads TGTGCCAGCAGCCCCGGGGAAATGCAGTACTTC. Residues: CASSPGEMQYF. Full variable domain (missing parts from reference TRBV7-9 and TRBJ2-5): DTGVSQNPRHKITKRGQNVTFRCDPISEHNRLYWYRQTLGQGPEFLTYFQNEAQLEKSRLLSDRFSAERPKGSFSTLEIQRTEQGDSAMYLCASSPGEMQYFGPGTRLLVL.